A selection of T cell receptor beta chains follows, all from one sample in a study of T cells in Graves' hyperthyroidism and ophthalmopathy. In TCRdb, the multiplex PCR reads were re-called with MiXCR into one record per CDR3 protein. The sample has 550,000 to 800,000 distinct CDR3 sequences, roughly 15% seen once. Source material: blood. These receptors were obtained from a man younger than 30 with Graves' hyperthyroidism. Both conserved end residues are part of each CDR3. A D gene is named only where the DNA matches it firmly. Size values are once, few and many counts, or a class for expanded clones, and some rows have none.

J gene | D gene | V gene | clone size | CDR3 protein | CDR3 DNA
TRBJ2-3 | TRBD2 | TRBV7-9 | . | CASSLTRQGKSSGRSDTQYF | TGTGCCAGCAGCTTAACCAGACAGGGCAAGTCTAGCGGGAGGTCAGATACGCAGTATTTT
TRBJ2-5 | TRBD2 | TRBV20-1 | many | CSARTVAGQETQYF | TGCAGTGCTAGAACGGTAGCGGGGCAAGAGACCCAGTACTTC
TRBJ2-3 | . | TRBV28 | . | CASEDSSTDTQYF | TGTGCCAGCGAAGACAGCAGCACAGATACGCAGTATTTT
TRBJ2-1 | TRBD2 | TRBV10-3 | few | CAISDQTSGSHEQFF | TGTGCCATCAGTGACCAGACTAGCGGGAGCCATGAGCAGTTCTTC
TRBJ1-1 | . | TRBV13 | . | CATLTPGAEAFF | TGTGCCACCCTAACTCCGGGGGCTGAAGCTTTCTTT
TRBJ1-1 | . | TRBV12-3/TRBV12-4 | many | CASSMGGGDTEAFF | TGTGCCAGCTCCATGGGGGGGGGTGACACTGAAGCTTTCTTT
TRBJ2-3 | . | TRBV27 | many | CASSFLPATNTDTQYF | TGTGCCAGCAGTTTTCTTCCGGCGACAAACACAGATACGCAGTATTTT
TRBJ1-1 | . | TRBV18 | . | CASSPGFNTEAFF | TGTGCCAGCTCACCCGGCTTTAACACTGAAGCTTTCTTT
TRBJ2-5 | TRBD2 | TRBV28 | many | CASSLGGRGRWETQYF | TGTGCCAGCAGTTTGGGCGGGAGAGGTCGTTGGGAGACCCAGTACTTC
TRBJ2-7 | . | TRBV20-1 | . | CSAQAGEQYF | TGCAGTGCTCAGGCCGGTGAGCAGTACTTC
TRBJ2-1 | . | TRBV28 | many | CASRSPVSYNEQFF | TGTGCCAGCAGAAGCCCTGTCTCCTACAATGAGCAGTTCTTC
TRBJ2-5 | . | TRBV19 | . | CASSIEAGMGTTETQYF | TGTGCCAGTAGTATTGAGGCGGGAATGGGGACGACGGAGACCCAGTACTTC
TRBJ2-1 | TRBD2 | TRBV7-8 | many | CASKRETEQFF | TGTGCCAGTAAGCGGGAGACTGAGCAGTTCTTC
TRBJ1-1 | . | TRBV12-3/TRBV12-4 | many | CASSSGPGTEAFF | TGTGCCAGCAGCTCGGGCCCAGGCACTGAAGCTTTCTTT